This passage covers 31 T cell receptor beta chains from one sample sequenced in a study of identical twins. Via MiXCR, TCRdb re-called the 5' RACE reads, giving one row per CDR3 protein. The data contain some 560,000 distinct CDR3 sequences, approximately 9.6% of them singletons. The same specimen was also included in a second study, on yellow fever vaccine responses in identical twins.

The specimen was PBMCs. These receptors all stem from a young woman in good health.

The chain employs TRBV20-1 and TRBJ2-1, with D tentatively TRBD2 (6 bases). Germline assignment: CDR1 DFQATT and CDR2 SNEGSKA (reference sequence). The V end lost 3 bases, the J end lost 8 bases, and 11 bases lay between the germline ends. The CDR3 is 12 amino acids. CDR3 region: CSASGGQDEQFF. The CDR3 bases are TGCAGTGCTAGCGGGGGTCAAGATGAGCAGTTCTTC.

This clonotype has more than one count but fewer than ten. The chain is built from TRBV5-1 and TRBJ2-4; a possible D gene is TRBD2 (6 bases). Per germline, CDR1 SGHRS and CDR2 YFSETQ. V shed 3 bases and J shed 2 bases, with 18 bases lying between them. The CDR3 sequence is 17 residues long. This CDR3 reads CASSSGDAHVSKNIQYF. CDR3 DNA sequence: TGCGCCAGCAGCTCGGGGGACGCGCATGTCTCCAAAAACATTCAGTACTTC.

The chain carries TRBV3-1 and TRBJ2-1; D gene unclear. This CDR3 spans 12 amino acids. Germline V gene data show CDR1 as LGHDT and CDR2 as YNNKEL (reference sequence). Trimming took 4 bases from V and 10 from J, leaving 11 bases between them. CDR3 DNA sequence: TGTGCCAGCAGCCGTGTGGGTGAAGAGCAGTTCTTC. Its translation: CASSRVGEEQFF.

The chain uses TRBV11-2 and TRBJ2-1, with TRBD2 identical over 7 bases. The V gene's germline CDR1 is SGHAT and CDR2 FQNNGV. The CDR3 contains 15 residues. With 8 bases clipped from V and 7 bases from J, the junction kept 14 bases outside the gene matches. The CDR3 spells CASSRLGREFNEQFF. In DNA form, the CDR3 reads TGTGCCAGCTCGCGCCTGGGGCGGGAGTTTAATGAGCAGTTCTTC.

This clonotype turned up a few times. V is TRBV7-2 and J is TRBJ2-3; 11 nucleotides line up with TRBD2. The CDR3 consists of 16 residues. The V gene's germline CDR1 is SGHTA and CDR2 FQGNSA. With V trimmed by 4 bases and J by 4 bases, 7 bases remained unmatched. The CDR3 nucleotides are TGTGCCAGCAGCTACCGTAGCGGGGGGGCCGCAGATACGCAGTATTTT. Translation: CASSYRSGGAADTQYF.

The chain joins TRBV11-1 to TRBJ2-3; 7 positions agree with TRBD2. Looked up from germline, CDR1 is SGHAT and CDR2 is FQDESV (reference sequence). Trimming took 6 bases from V and 2 from J; bases not matched to a gene: 11. The CDR3 runs 16 residues. The CDR3 protein is CASSNRASGPTDTQYF. The CDR3 coding sequence is TGTGCCAGCAGTAACCGCGCTAGCGGTCCCACAGATACGCAGTATTTT.

This clonotype was seen a few times. The chain has TRBV4-1 and TRBJ2-1; D unresolved. V was trimmed by 0 bases and J by 7 bases, leaving 13 bases between them. The CDR3 has 15 amino acids. Looked up from germline, CDR1 is MGHRA and CDR2 is YSYEKL. CDR3 DNA: TGCGCCAGCAGCCAAGATCTCCGCCCCCTGAATGAGCAGTTCTTC. The encoded protein is CASSQDLRPLNEQFF.

This clonotype was counted at least ten times. The V call is TRBV24-1, the J call TRBJ2-1, with D tentatively TRBD1 or TRBD2 (5 bases each). The germline V gene has CDR1 KGHDR and CDR2 SFDVKD. The V and J ends lost 2 bases and 8 bases respectively, with 9 bases between them. The CDR3 spans 13 residues. The CDR3 sequence: CATSDSRGDEQFF. CDR3 in DNA: TGTGCCACCAGTGATTCTCGAGGGGATGAGCAGTTCTTC.

This clonotype was seen ten or more times. The chain employs TRBV5-1 and TRBJ2-5; unclear D gene. Trimming shortened V by 4 bases and J by 5 bases, and 9 bases separated the two germline ends. The CDR3 covers 12 residues. CDR1 is SGHRS, CDR2 YFSETQ, per germline. Written as DNA, the CDR3 is TGCGCCAGCAGCCCGCCATCCGAGACCCAGTACTTC. Protein product: CASSPPSETQYF.

This clonotype was counted between two and nine times. The chain combines TRBV5-1 with TRBJ2-7; possibly TRBD1 for D (6 bases). The CDR3 has 18 residues. Germline lookup yields CDR1 SGHRS and CDR2 YFSETQ. V shed 0 bases and J shed 2 bases, with 21 bases lying between them. CDR3 bases: TGCGCCAGCAGCTTGGCTCTCTCTTCCGGGACAACCCCCTACGAGCAGTACTTC. Its translation is CASSLALSSGTTPYEQYF. Together with reference TRBV5-1 and TRBJ2-7, the CDR3 gives the full variable domain: KAGVTQTPRYLIKTRGQQVTLSCSPISGHRSVSWYQQTPGQGLQFLFEYFSETQRNKGNFPGRFSGRQFSNSRSEMNVSTLELGDSALYLCASSLALSSGTTPYEQYFGPGTRLTVT.

The gene calls are TRBV12-3 or TRBV12-4 and TRBJ2-4; possibly TRBD1 for D (6 bases). This CDR3 spans 15 amino acids. V lost 7 bases and J lost 1, with 14 bases in between. CDR3 in amino acids: CASNTGPGAKNIQYF. The DNA for the CDR3 is TGTGCCAGCAATACAGGGCCTGGGGCCAAAAACATTCAGTACTTC.

This clonotype was picked up a small number of times. The chain combines TRBV6-1 with TRBJ2-1; 13 nucleotides line up with TRBD2. The junction had 10 bases not matched to a gene; V was cut back by 8 bases and J by 0 bases. Germline V lookup: CDR1 MNHNS, CDR2 SASEGT. The CDR3 runs to 18 residues. CDR3 protein: CASSSTSGRKSSYNEQFF. The CDR3, as DNA: TGTGCCAGCTCATCGACTAGCGGGAGGAAAAGCTCCTACAATGAGCAGTTCTTC.

The J gene is TRBJ2-5, the V gene TRBV20-1; D call uncertain. CDR3 length: 11 amino acids. Germline CDR1 and CDR2: DFQATT and SNEGSKA (reference sequence). Trimming left V 6 bases short and J 5 bases short, with 10 bases between. The CDR3 DNA sequence: TGCAGTGCCCCACAAATCGAGACCCAGTACTTC. Translating gives CSAPQIETQYF.

DNA of the CDR3: TGTGCCAGCAGCCTACTAGCGGGTCGTTACGAGCAGTACTTC. Translating it yields CASSLLAGRYEQYF. The rearrangement joins TRBV6-2 or TRBV6-3 to TRBJ2-7, with 9 bases fitting TRBD2. Trimming took 6 bases from V and 4 from J; bases not matched to a gene: 7. This CDR3 region has 14 residues. CDR1 and CDR2 (germline): MNHEY, SVGEGT.

V is TRBV27 and J is TRBJ2-3; 9 nucleotides agree with TRBD2. The length of the CDR3 is 16 residues. After removal of 6 bases from V and 6 bases from J, the junction contained 13 bases not matched to a gene. Germline V gene data show CDR1 as MNHEY and CDR2 as SMNVEV (reference sequence). The CDR3 protein is CASRSRLAALPDTQYF. The CDR3 region has the DNA TGTGCCAGCAGATCAAGACTAGCGGCACTCCCGGATACGCAGTATTTT.

Only a few counts were recorded for this clonotype. The chain joins TRBV25-1 to TRBJ2-5; 11 nucleotides agree with TRBD1. V shed 7 bases, J shed 5 bases, and the junction held 9 bases outside the gene matches. Germline loops: CDR1 MGHDK, CDR2 SYGVNS. CDR3 length: 15 residues. Here the CDR3 DNA reads TGTGCCAGCACCGGGGACAGGGGGTTTTATGAGACCCAGTACTTC. It is translated as CASTGDRGFYETQYF. Complete variable domain (other parts from reference TRBV25-1 and TRBJ2-5): EADIYQTPRYLVIGTGKKITLECSQTMGHDKMYWYQQDPGMELHLIHYSYGVNSTEKGDLSSESTVSRIRTEHFPLTLESARPSHTSQYLCASTGDRGFYETQYFGPGTRLLVL.

This clonotype has a handful of counts. The chain joins TRBV15 to TRBJ2-3, with TRBD1 matching over 9 bases. CDR3 length: 15 amino acids. In germline, CDR1 is LNHNV, CDR2 YYDKDF (reference sequence). V gave up 3 bases and J gave up 3 bases; unmatched junction bases: 4. CDR3: CATSSTGGATDTQYF. The CDR3 nucleotides read TGTGCCACCAGCAGCACAGGGGGCGCGACAGATACGCAGTATTTT.

The genes are TRBV20-1 and TRBJ2-3, with D hard to call. V lost 7 bases to trimming and J lost 0 bases, with 8 bases between them. Germline V CDR1 and CDR2: DFQATT, SNEGSKA (reference sequence). The CDR3 extends over 12 amino acids. For the CDR3, the DNA is TGCAGTGAGACCCATAGCACAGATACGCAGTATTTT. This sequence encodes CSETHSTDTQYF.

This clonotype was counted only a few times. The chain uses TRBV12-3 or TRBV12-4 and TRBJ2-1; D not resolved. V was pared by 6 bases and J by 5 bases, with 8 bases between. The CDR3 consists of 12 residues. The CDR3 region has the DNA TGTGCCAGCAGAGCGACTGACAATGAGCAGTTCTTC. This codes for CASRATDNEQFF.

Only a few counts were recorded for this clonotype. V gene TRBV6-1 combines with J gene TRBJ2-3; TRBD2 aligns across 13 bases. CDR1 is MNHNS and CDR2 is SASEGT in the germline V gene. The CDR3 has 16 amino acids. With 2 bases clipped from V and 7 bases from J, the junction kept 6 bases outside the gene matches. CDR3 protein: CASSETSGGALNTQYF. The DNA of the CDR3 is TGTGCCAGCAGTGAAACTAGCGGGGGGGCTCTGAATACGCAGTATTTT.

This chain connects TRBV10-1 to TRBJ2-1; D ambiguous. The CDR3 is 12 residues long. V lost 3 bases and J 5 bases, leaving 5 bases between the germline ends. Germline lookup yields CDR1 WNHNN and CDR2 SYGVQD (reference sequence). CDR3 residues: CASSDWNNEQFF. The CDR3 region has the DNA TGCGCCAGCAGTGATTGGAACAATGAGCAGTTCTTC.

This clonotype was picked up a small number of times. The genes are TRBV11-1 and TRBJ2-1; 8 bases map to TRBD2. With 1 base clipped from V and 3 bases from J, the junction kept 11 bases outside the gene matches. Germline V gives CDR1 SGHAT, CDR2 FQDESV (reference sequence). The CDR3 sequence is 18 residues long. The CDR3 loop reads CASSLGRAGTRGYNEQFF. CDR3 nucleotides: TGTGCCAGCAGCTTAGGACGGGCCGGGACTAGAGGCTACAATGAGCAGTTCTTC.

The genes are TRBV7-3 and TRBJ2-1; 10 bases are a match to TRBD2. The germline gives CDR1 SGHTA, CDR2 FQGTGA. Trimming took 4 bases from V and 10 from J; bases not matched to a gene: 7. The CDR3 is 14 amino acids. CDR3 residues: CASSSDGTSAEQFF. The CDR3 bases are TGTGCCAGCAGCTCGGACGGGACTAGCGCCGAGCAGTTCTTC.

This clonotype has more than one count but fewer than ten. This chain links TRBV5-1 with TRBJ2-1, with D perhaps matching TRBD2 (5 bases). The germline V and J ends were trimmed by 4 bases and 9 bases, with 8 bases remaining between them. The CDR3 sequence is 11 residues long. Germline V CDR1 and CDR2: SGHRS, YFSETQ. CDR3 nucleotides: TGCGCCAGCAGCACCGGGATTGAGCAGTTCTTC. This translates into CASSTGIEQFF. The full variable domain, rest sourced from reference TRBV5-1 and TRBJ2-1, is KAGVTQTPRYLIKTRGQQVTLSCSPISGHRSVSWYQQTPGQGLQFLFEYFSETQRNKGNFPGRFSGRQFSNSRSEMNVSTLELGDSALYLCASSTGIEQFFGPGTRLTVL.

This chain joins TRBV9 and TRBJ2-7; D is perhaps TRBD1 (5 bases). This CDR3 is 16 amino acids long. CDR1 is SGDLS, CDR2 YYNGEE, per germline. Trimming pared 3 bases from V and 2 bases from J, leaving 18 bases between. The CDR3 protein is CASSGKQVGRPYEQYF. The CDR3, as DNA: TGTGCCAGCAGCGGGAAACAGGTGGGCCGGCCCTACGAGCAGTACTTC.

The V call is TRBV12-3 or TRBV12-4, the J call TRBJ2-1, with 7 nucleotides matching TRBD2. There are 17 residues in the CDR3. V gave up 3 bases and J gave up 4 bases; unmatched junction bases: 12. As DNA, the CDR3 is TGTGCCAGCAGTTTGGGAGAGGGAGGGTTCGGGTACAATGAGCAGTTCTTC. It specifies CASSLGEGGFGYNEQFF.

In its sample, this clonotype was seen many times. J is TRBJ1-6 and V is TRBV7-9; maybe TRBD1 (5 bases). CDR1 and CDR2 from the germline V gene are SEHNR and FQNEAQ (reference sequence). The CDR3 spans 14 residues. V shed 0 bases and J shed 7 bases, with 7 bases lying between them. The CDR3 here is CASSLAGANSPLHF. The CDR3 coding sequence is TGTGCCAGCAGCTTAGCAGGGGCCAATTCACCCCTCCACTTT.

The V gene is TRBV5-1, the J gene TRBJ2-5; 7 bases are a match to TRBD2. Trimming took 8 bases from V and 1 from J; bases not matched to a gene: 5. Germline lookup yields CDR1 SGHRS and CDR2 YFSETQ. The CDR3 runs 13 residues. CDR3 coding DNA: TGCGCCAGTAGCGGGTCAACCCAAGAGACCCAGTACTTC. This gives the protein CASSGSTQETQYF. The full variable domain, its missing parts supplied by reference TRBV5-1 and TRBJ2-5, is KAGVTQTPRYLIKTRGQQVTLSCSPISGHRSVSWYQQTPGQGLQFLFEYFSETQRNKGNFPGRFSGRQFSNSRSEMNVSTLELGDSALYLCASSGSTQETQYFGPGTRLLVL.

The rearrangement joins TRBV19 to TRBJ2-7; 10 bases align to TRBD1. This CDR3 region has 13 residues. The germline V gene has CDR1 LNHDA and CDR2 SQIVND (reference sequence). J lost 6 bases, V lost 9 bases, and 8 bases had no gene match. The CDR3 loop reads CASSGQGVSEQYF. The CDR3 DNA reads TGTGCCAGCTCCGGACAGGGGGTAAGCGAGCAGTACTTC.

The sample holds many counts of this clonotype. The rearrangement joins TRBV5-5 to TRBJ2-7, with TRBD1 matching over 10 bases. CDR1 and CDR2 (germline): SGHKS, YYEKEE (reference sequence). The V segment lost 4 bases and the J segment 4 bases; nucleotides outside the gene matches: 2. There are 13 residues in the CDR3. Here the CDR3 DNA reads TGTGCCAGCAGCCGGGACAGGGGTTACGAGCAGTACTTC. As protein: CASSRDRGYEQYF.

This clonotype turned up a few times. The chain combines TRBV7-2 with TRBJ2-7, with 11 positions matching TRBD2. Germline-derived CDR1 and CDR2 are SGHTA and FQGNSA. Unmatched junction bases numbered 6, after V lost 1 base and J lost 4 bases. CDR3 length: 16 residues. The CDR3: CASSLVAGGDAYEQYF. In nucleotides, the CDR3 is TGTGCCAGCAGCTTAGTAGCGGGGGGGGATGCGTACGAGCAGTACTTC.